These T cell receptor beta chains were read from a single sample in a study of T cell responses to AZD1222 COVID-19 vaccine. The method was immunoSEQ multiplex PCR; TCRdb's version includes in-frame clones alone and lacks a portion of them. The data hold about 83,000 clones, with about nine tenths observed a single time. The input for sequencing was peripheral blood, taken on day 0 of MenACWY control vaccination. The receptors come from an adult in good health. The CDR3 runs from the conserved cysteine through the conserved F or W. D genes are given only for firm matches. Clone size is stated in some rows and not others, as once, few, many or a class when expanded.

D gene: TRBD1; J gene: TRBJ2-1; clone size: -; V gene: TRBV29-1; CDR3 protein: CSVPRDSNEQFF; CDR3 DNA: TGCAGCGTACCCCGGGACAGCAATGAGCAGTTCTTC
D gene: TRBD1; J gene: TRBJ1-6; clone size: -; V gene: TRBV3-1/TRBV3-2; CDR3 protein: CASSTRTGSSPLHF; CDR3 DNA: TGTGCCAGCAGCACTAGGACAGGGAGCTCACCCCTCCACTTT
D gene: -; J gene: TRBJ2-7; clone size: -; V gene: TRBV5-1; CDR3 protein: CASSLGLGSVEQYF; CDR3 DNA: TGCGCCAGCAGCTTGGGACTAGGTTCGGTCGAGCAGTACTTC
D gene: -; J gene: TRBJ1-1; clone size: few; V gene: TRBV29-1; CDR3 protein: CSAGGRGGDTEAFF; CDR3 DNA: TGCAGCGCGGGGGGTAGGGGAGGTGACACTGAAGCTTTCTTT
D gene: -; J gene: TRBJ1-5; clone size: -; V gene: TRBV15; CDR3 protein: CATSRVGGNQPQHF; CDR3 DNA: TGTGCCACCAGCAGAGTTGGGGGTAACCAGCCCCAGCATTTT
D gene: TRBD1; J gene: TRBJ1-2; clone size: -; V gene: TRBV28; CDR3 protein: CASSLAAGGPANYGYTF; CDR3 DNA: TGTGCCAGCAGTTTAGCCGCAGGGGGGCCAGCTAACTATGGCTACACCTTC
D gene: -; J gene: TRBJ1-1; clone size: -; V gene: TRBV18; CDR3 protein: CASSGLPTGPNTEAFF; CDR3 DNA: TGTGCCAGCTCGGGCCTACCCACAGGGCCGAACACTGAAGCTTTCTTT
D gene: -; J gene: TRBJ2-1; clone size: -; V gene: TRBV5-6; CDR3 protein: CASSYGPTGDLREQFF; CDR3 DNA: TGTGCCAGCAGCTATGGACCCACCGGGGACCTTCGGGAGCAGTTCTTC
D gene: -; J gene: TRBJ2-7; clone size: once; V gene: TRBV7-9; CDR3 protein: CASSLVAWRDGYLPSEQYF; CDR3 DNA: TGTGCCAGCAGCTTAGTTGCGTGGCGGGATGGGTATCTGCCTAGCGAGCAGTACTTC
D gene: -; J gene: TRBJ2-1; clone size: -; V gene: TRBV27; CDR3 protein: CASSLDNRAVWNEQFF; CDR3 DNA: TGTGCCAGCAGTTTAGACAACAGGGCCGTTTGGAATGAGCAGTTCTTC
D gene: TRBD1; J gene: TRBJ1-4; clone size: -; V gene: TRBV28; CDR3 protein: CASYRGPGQPNEKLFF; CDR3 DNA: TGTGCCAGTTACAGAGGTCCGGGACAGCCTAATGAAAAACTGTTTTTT
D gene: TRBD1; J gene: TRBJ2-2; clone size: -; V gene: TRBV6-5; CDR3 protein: CASCRDRVRAGELFF; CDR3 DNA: TGTGCCAGCTGCCGGGACAGGGTTCGCGCCGGGGAGCTGTTTTTT
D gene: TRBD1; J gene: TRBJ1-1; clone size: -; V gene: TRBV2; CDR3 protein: CAGRGQINTEAFF; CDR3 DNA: TGTGCCGGAAGGGGACAGATTAACACTGAAGCTTTCTTT
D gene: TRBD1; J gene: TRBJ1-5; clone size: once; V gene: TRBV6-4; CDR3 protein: CAPMGRKTGDLPPQHF; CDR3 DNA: TGTGCCCCCATGGGGAGGAAGACAGGGGACCTCCCCCCCCAGCATTTT
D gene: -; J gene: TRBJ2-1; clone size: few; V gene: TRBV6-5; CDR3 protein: CASSYGGTSTNEQFF; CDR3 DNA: TGTGCCAGCAGTTACGGCGGGACCTCTACCAATGAGCAGTTCTTC
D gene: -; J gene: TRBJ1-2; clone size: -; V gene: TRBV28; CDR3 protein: CASSGLGGYGYTF; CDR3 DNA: TGTGCCAGCAGTGGATTGGGGGGCTATGGCTACACCTTC
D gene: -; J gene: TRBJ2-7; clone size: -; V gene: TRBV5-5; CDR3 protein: CASSLAETPLYEQYF; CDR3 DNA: TGTGCCAGCAGCTTGGCCGAGACTCCACTCTACGAGCAGTACTTC
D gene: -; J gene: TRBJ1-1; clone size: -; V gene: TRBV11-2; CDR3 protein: CASSFGTLEAFF; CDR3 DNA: TGTGCCAGCAGCTTCGGGACACTAGAAGCTTTCTTT
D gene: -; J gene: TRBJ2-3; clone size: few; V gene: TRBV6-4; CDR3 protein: CASSDSAGSADTQYF; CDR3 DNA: TGTGCCAGCAGTGACTCGGCAGGGAGCGCAGATACGCAGTATTTT
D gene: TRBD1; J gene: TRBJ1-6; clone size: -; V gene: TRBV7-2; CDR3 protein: CASRLGAGGGSPLHF; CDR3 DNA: TGTGCCAGCAGACTCGGGGCAGGGGGGGGTTCACCCCTCCACTTT
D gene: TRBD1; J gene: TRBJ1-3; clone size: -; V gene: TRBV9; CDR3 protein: CASSALWGQGGSGNTIYF; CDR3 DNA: TGTGCCAGCAGCGCCCTATGGGGACAGGGAGGTTCTGGAAACACCATATATTTT
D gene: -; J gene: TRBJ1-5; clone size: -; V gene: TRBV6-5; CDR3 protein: CASSLGFWQPQHF; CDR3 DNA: TGTGCCAGCAGTTTGGGATTTTGGCAGCCCCAGCATTTT
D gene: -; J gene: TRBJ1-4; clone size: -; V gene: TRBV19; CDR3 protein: CASRDQGFGNEKLFF; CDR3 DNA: TGTGCCAGTAGAGACCAGGGTTTTGGGAATGAAAAACTGTTTTTT
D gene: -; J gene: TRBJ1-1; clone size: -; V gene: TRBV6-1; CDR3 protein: CAGKRGSNTEAFF; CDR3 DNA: TGTGCCGGAAAGCGGGGGAGCAACACTGAAGCTTTCTTT
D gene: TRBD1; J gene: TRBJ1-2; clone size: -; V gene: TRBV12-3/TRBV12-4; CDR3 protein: CASSPGGGYGYTF; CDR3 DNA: TGTGCCAGCAGCCCAGGGGGAGGCTATGGCTACACCTTC
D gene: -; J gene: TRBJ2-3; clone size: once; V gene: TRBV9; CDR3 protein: CASSVAGSTDTQYF; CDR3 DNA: TGTGCCAGCAGCGTAGCTGGGAGCACAGATACGCAGTATTTT
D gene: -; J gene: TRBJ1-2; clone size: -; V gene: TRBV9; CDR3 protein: CASSVGVGNYGYTF; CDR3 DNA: TGTGCCAGCAGCGTCGGGGTAGGTAACTATGGCTACACCTTC
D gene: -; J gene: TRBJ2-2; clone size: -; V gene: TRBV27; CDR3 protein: CASSFQGSGNTGELFF; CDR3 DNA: TGTGCCAGCAGTTTCCAGGGCTCGGGGAACACCGGGGAGCTGTTTTTT
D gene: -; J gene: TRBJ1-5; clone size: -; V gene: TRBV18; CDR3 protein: CASSRDRDQPQHF; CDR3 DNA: TGTGCCAGCTCACGCGACAGAGATCAGCCCCAGCATTTT
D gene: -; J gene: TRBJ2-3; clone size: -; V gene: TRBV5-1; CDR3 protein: CASKLAGRRTDTQYF; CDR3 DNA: TGCGCCAGCAAGCTGGCGGGCCGACGCACAGATACGCAGTATTTT
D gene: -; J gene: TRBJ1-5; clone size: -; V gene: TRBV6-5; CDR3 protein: CASRWGGQPQHF; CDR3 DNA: TGTGCCAGCAGGTGGGGGGGTCAGCCCCAGCATTTT
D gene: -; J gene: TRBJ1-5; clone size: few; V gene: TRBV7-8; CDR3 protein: CASSLGSTGDSNQPQHF; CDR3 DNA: TGTGCCAGCAGCTTAGGGAGCACAGGCGATAGCAATCAGCCCCAGCATTTT
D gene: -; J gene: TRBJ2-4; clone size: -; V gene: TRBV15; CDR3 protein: CAIQDGKNIQYF; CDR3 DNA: TGTGCCATTCAGGACGGGAAAAACATTCAGTACTTC